This T cell receptor (beta chain) was observed in a study of T cells after yellow fever vaccination (dated by TCRdb to 2018 to 2020). Broadly, across the study: The SMART-Seq v4 Ultra Low Input RNA kit was used to prepare libraries from fractions with low cell numbers. Bulk PBMC replicates and cell subsets were isolated from blood drawn at multiple timepoints before and after both primary and secondary immunization. To track T-cell clones before and after primary and booster YFV17D yellow fever vaccination, bulk TCR alpha and beta repertoires were sequenced longitudinally. Two healthy male donors, one aged 18 to 29 and one aged 30 to 40 years, made up the cohort.

The reads were generated on an Illumina NovaSeq 6000. TCR cDNA was made using 5'RACE template switching, a step that added a universal primer site and unique molecular identifiers. cDNA synthesis was primed from both the TCR alpha and TCR beta constant segments. Two PCR steps were used to amplify libraries, with sample barcodes and sequencing adapters being added in the second step. Libraries were sequenced on Illumina HiSeq 2500 (2x100 bp) or NovaSeq (2x150 bp). The authors' analysis ran thus. MIGEC was used to demultiplex reads and collapse the reads into UMI consensus sequences, and MiXCR was used for V(D)J alignment. Vaccine-responding clonotypes were identified with edgeR using replicate PBMC samples, with FDR below 0.01 and a log2 fold change above 5 up to day 15 being required. CD4 or CD8 identity was assigned to each bulk clonotype according to whether the clonotype was present at higher abundance in the sequenced CD4 repertoire or the sequenced CD8 repertoire. TCRdb reran the public reads through fastp at Q25 and MiXCR, keeping productive beta chains. CDR3 protein sequences are deduplicated, and each keeps its most common genes and DNA. The V and J calls and clone size come from TCRdb's table, not from the authors' own analysis. The sample table shows about 320,000 distinct CDR3 sequences, and around 4.5% are seen once. Of the sample, approximately 19% is held by the ten largest clones.

The study at large found these results: Because the study included only two donors, the extent to which the findings can be generalized is limited. The secondary T-cell response was weaker than the primary response but faster, peaking on day 5 instead of day 15. Most clones expanded after primary vaccination (96% of CD4 and roughly 88% of CD8) were re-detected after the booster, suggesting that broad memory maintenance occurred. Computational filtering was needed because FACS-sorted repertoires could contain abundant contaminating clonotypes from the bulk population. A small fraction of clonotypes appeared in both the CD4 and CD8 compartments, likely as a result of convergent recombination.

About this clonotype: The antigen this receptor binds is unknown. The sample holds no much larger clone one base away, and base qualities are not on file.

V is pared back by 5 bases and J by 0 bases, with 14 bases lying between the germline termini. The CDR3 goes from the cysteine to the phenylalanine over 16 residues. The kept DNA is CDR3 alone, 48 bases in frame from the first base. Looking up the germline V gene yields CDR1 SGHTA and CDR2 FQGNSA. This sample's treatment or condition label indicates: live attenuated yellow fever vaccine strain. At each blood-draw timepoint, two biological replicates of bulk PBMCs were obtained. A standard Ficoll-Paque protocol was used to isolate PBMCs from peripheral blood. TriZol was used to extract RNA from bulk PBMCs, from CD4 and CD8 fractions, and from dextramer-positive and dextramer-negative fractions.

The TCR sequence derives from a man aged 18 to 29 who received the YFV17D yellow fever vaccine. This sample comprised PBMCs, obtained 15 days after the yellow fever booster vaccination. Rearrangement joined TRBV7-2 to TRBJ2-4, with the D gene call left open. The CDR3: CASSPRPPLAKNIQYF. The DNA sequence is as follows: TGTGCCAGCAGCCCCCGTCCCCCTTTAGCCAAAAACATTCAGTACTTC.